These 23 T cell receptor beta chains share one sample of origin, sequenced in a study of T cell clonality in common variable immunodeficiency. Assay used: immunoSEQ multiplex PCR; TCRdb lists only in-frame clones, some missing. This sample carries approximately 50,000 clones and no singletons, and approximately 2% goes to the top ten. The specimen was peripheral blood mononuclear cells. These receptors originate from a person aged 18-69 years in good health.

The part of the CDR3 DNA that was read is TGTGCCAGCAGCCCATCGGGACACTCCAATCAGCCC. Its translation is CASSPSGHSNQP. The complete CDR3 reads CASSPSGHSNQPQHF. This sequence joins TRBV7-2 and TRBJ1-5; D is possibly TRBD1 (6 bases). The read falls 3 residues short of the CDR3 end, and the missing part is taken from the germline J gene. The CDR3 contains 15 residues. The V and J ends lost 5 bases and 3 bases respectively, with 14 bases between them. Germline lookup yields CDR1 SGHTA and CDR2 FQGNSA.

There are many counts of this clone. The sequence runs out 3 residues before the end of the CDR3; the remainder is reconstructed from the germline J gene. The chain uses TRBV11-2 and TRBJ2-2; 8 bases are a match to TRBD2. J lost 5 bases, V lost 10 bases, and 12 bases had no gene match. This CDR3 region has 15 residues. Germline V gives CDR1 SGHAT, CDR2 FQNNGV. CDR3 DNA, as far as it was read: TGTGCCACCTCCCCCTATCCGGGGGGGACCGGGGAG. Protein sequence: CATSPYPGGTGE. The entire CDR3 reads CATSPYPGGTGELFF.

This clone was seen at least ten times. The observed sequence ends 3 residues before the CDR3 terminus, with the missing tail filled in from the germline J gene. The chain couples TRBV6-2 or TRBV6-3 to TRBJ2-5; TRBD2 agrees at 10 bases. The CDR3 totals 14 residues. The V and J ends lost 2 bases and 5 bases, in that order; junction bases with no gene match: 2. Germline lookup yields CDR1 MNHEY and CDR2 SVGEGT. CDR3 DNA, as far as it was read: TGTGCCAGCAGTTACGGGACTAGCGCCGAGACC. Amino acid sequence: CASSYGTSAET. The whole CDR3 protein reads CASSYGTSAETQYF.

This clone has at least ten counts. The CDR3 end is not reached by the read, which stops 3 residues before it; the germline J gene fills it in. The chain employs TRBV5-1 and TRBJ1-2; maybe TRBD1 (5 bases). The CDR3 contains 14 residues. The germline CDR1 and CDR2 sequences are SGHRS and YFSETQ. The CDR3 bases that were read are TGCGCCAGCAGCGATGGAGCAGGGAATATCGGC. This gives the protein CASSDGAGNIG. The whole CDR3 is CASSDGAGNIGYTF.

In its sample, this clone was seen many times. With the read ending 3 residues before the CDR3 end, the germline J gene is used to fill in that end. The rearrangement links TRBV11-3 to TRBJ2-6; a weak D match, TRBD1 (5 bases). Germline loops: CDR1 SGHNT, CDR2 YENEEA. This CDR3 spans 14 amino acids. Trimming cost V 9 bases and J 3 bases, with 12 bases left between them. CDR3 DNA (partial): TGTGCCAGTGGTCAGGGTGGTGGGGCCAACGTC. Translated: CASGQGGGANV. The whole CDR3 sequence is CASGQGGGANVLTF.

The table lists this clone with many counts. The read gets to within 3 residues of the CDR3 end, and the germline J gene fills in the rest. The chain employs TRBV5-6 and TRBJ2-7; 9 bases agree with TRBD2. Germline V lookup: CDR1 SGHDT, CDR2 YYEEEE. CDR3 size: 14 residues. V was pared by 5 bases and J by 0 bases, with 3 bases of the junction left unmatched. The part of the CDR3 DNA that was read is TGTGCCAGCAGACTTAGCGGGAGCTCCTACGAG. Translating it yields CASRLSGSSYE. The whole CDR3 region reads CASRLSGSSYEQYF.

This clone was recorded many times. The CDR3 end is not reached by the read, which stops 3 residues before it; the germline J gene fills it in. This sequence joins TRBV11-2 and TRBJ1-4, with 8 bases aligning to TRBD1. CDR3 length: 15 amino acids. The V gene's germline CDR1 is SGHAT and CDR2 FQNNGV. V lost 5 bases, J lost 3 bases, and 5 bases stayed unmatched. The CDR3: CASSDGTGANEKLFF. Incomplete CDR3 DNA: TGTGCCAGCAGCGACGGGACAGGCGCTAATGAAAAA.

This clone was found many times. The read terminates 3 residues before the CDR3 end, so the remaining end is supplied by the germline J gene. The gene calls are TRBV18 and TRBJ2-1; D unresolved. Germline assignment: CDR1 KGHSH and CDR2 LQKENI. Trimming took 0 bases from V and 7 from J, leaving 7 bases between them. The CDR3 length is 13 residues. Here the CDR3 reads CASSPPTRNEQFF. Incomplete CDR3 DNA: TGTGCCAGCTCACCACCTACTCGAAATGAG. Complete variable domain (other parts from reference TRBV18 and TRBJ2-1): NAGVMQNPRHLVRRRGQEARLRCSPMKGHSHVYWYRQLPEEGLKFMVYLQKENIIDESGMPKERFSAEFPKEGPSILRIQQVVRGDSAAYFCASSPPTRNEQFFGPGTRLTVL.

This clone was detected only a few times. The read ends 3 residues shy of where the CDR3 ends; the end is completed using the germline J gene. The V gene is TRBV7-9, the J gene TRBJ1-5; no clear D gene. Looked up from germline, CDR1 is SEHNR and CDR2 is FQNEAQ (reference sequence). The CDR3 has 12 residues. V dropped 4 bases and J dropped 7 bases, with 8 bases sitting between them. The CDR3 sequence: CASSSPGQPQHF. The covered CDR3 bases are TGTGCCAGCAGCTCCCCGGGGCAGCCC.

This clone showed up many times. Coverage ceases 3 residues before the CDR3 finishes, and the germline J gene fills in the end. The rearrangement joins TRBV7-9 to TRBJ2-5; tentatively, D is TRBD1 (5 bases). This CDR3 contains 14 residues. The germline CDR1 and CDR2 sequences are SEHNR and FQNEAQ (reference sequence). The V and J ends lost 6 bases and 5 bases respectively, with 16 bases between them. CDR3 sequence: CASSKGRLQETQYF. CDR3 DNA, as far as it was read: TGTGCCAGCAGTAAGGGGCGCCTACAGGAGACC.

This clone was seen many times. The CDR3 is cut off 3 residues early in the read; its end comes from the germline J gene. The chain is built from TRBV10-3 and TRBJ1-6; tentative D call: TRBD1 (6 bases). CDR1 is ENHRY and CDR2 is SYGVKD in the germline V gene. The CDR3 totals 14 residues. The V gene lost 3 bases and the J gene lost 9 bases, with 12 bases spanning the gap. This chain's CDR3 is CAISEGQSPSPLHF. CDR3 DNA (partial): TGTGCCATCAGTGAAGGACAGAGCCCTTCACCC.

This clone occurred many times. The read comes to an end 3 residues before the CDR3 does, leaving the germline J gene to fill in the end. The chain links TRBV7-2 to TRBJ1-2; 7 nucleotides match TRBD1. The germline CDR1 and CDR2 sequences are SGHTA and FQGNSA. The ends lost 8 bases at V and 3 bases at J; junction bases unmatched: 0. This CDR3 is built from 11 residues. The CDR3 bases that were read are TGTGCCAGCGACAGGGACTATGGC. It is translated as CASDRDYG. The complete CDR3 reads CASDRDYGYTF.

This clone was picked up many times. The missing CDR3 end, 3 residues past where the read stops, is filled in from the germline J gene. This sequence joins TRBV5-1 and TRBJ2-1; TRBD1 matches at 7 bases. The CDR3 is 15 residues long. Trimming at V came to 6 bases and at J to 7 bases, leaving 13 bases not matched to a gene. Germline V lookup: CDR1 SGHRS, CDR2 YFSETQ. This chain's CDR3 is CASTPQGSYRNEQFF. The part of the CDR3 DNA that was read is TGCGCCAGCACGCCACAGGGGTCCTATAGGAATGAG. The full variable domain, with the rest looked up from reference TRBV5-1 and TRBJ2-1, is KAGVTQTPRYLIKTRGQQVTLSCSPISGHRSVSWYQQTPGQGLQFLFEYFSETQRNKGNFPGRFSGRQFSNSRSEMNVSTLELGDSALYLCASTPQGSYRNEQFFGPGTRLTVL.

This clone was counted ten times or more. The junction differs from germline at one of its ends, possibly a read error. Coverage ceases 3 residues before the CDR3 finishes, and the germline J gene fills in the end. The chain employs TRBV6-2 or TRBV6-3 and TRBJ2-3; 12 bases fit TRBD2. CDR3 length equals 16 residues. The germline V gene has CDR1 MNHEY and CDR2 SVGEGT. The chain's CDR3 is CATSIQLAGGLNTQYF. The DNA read from the CDR3 is TGTGCCACCAGTATTCAACTAGCGGGAGGCTTGAATACG.

To note about this clone: The read ends 3 residues early relative to the CDR3; the germline J gene fills the gap. The chain combines TRBV2 with TRBJ1-5; a weak D match, TRBD1 (5 bases). Germline loops: CDR1 SNHLY, CDR2 FYNNEI. V was clipped by 4 bases and J by 6 bases, with 16 bases between them. The CDR3 is 15 amino acids. The CDR3 DNA, read in part, is TGTGCCAGCAGTGTTTTATCGCCGAGGGGTCAGCCC. Amino acids: CASSVLSPRGQP. The CDR3 in full is CASSVLSPRGQPQHF.

This clone was seen at least ten times. The read ends 3 residues shy of where the CDR3 ends; the end is completed using the germline J gene. This rearrangement joins TRBV18 to TRBJ2-1; 12 bases fit TRBD1. V shed 6 bases, J shed 7 bases, and the junction held 7 bases outside the gene matches. The CDR3 spans 15 residues. Germline V lookup: CDR1 KGHSH, CDR2 LQKENI. CDR3 region: CASSAGTGGWNEQFF. CDR3 DNA (partial): TGTGCCAGCTCGGCCGGGACAGGGGGCTGGAATGAG. Full variable domain (remainder filled in from reference TRBV18 and TRBJ2-1): NAGVMQNPRHLVRRRGQEARLRCSPMKGHSHVYWYRQLPEEGLKFMVYLQKENIIDESGMPKERFSAEFPKEGPSILRIQQVVRGDSAAYFCASSAGTGGWNEQFFGPGTRLTVL.

This clone has a count of ten or more. Read coverage stops 3 residues before the CDR3 terminus; the germline J gene supplies the remainder. This chain uses TRBV5-6 with TRBJ2-7; D may be TRBD2 (6 bases). This CDR3 comprises 13 residues. Looked up from germline, CDR1 is SGHDT and CDR2 is YYEEEE. Trimming took off 0 bases at V and 3 bases at J, with 7 bases between the two ends. The CDR3 DNA, read in part, is TGTGCCAGCAGCTTGGCGGGGGTCTACGAG. This encodes CASSLAGVYE. From start to end, the CDR3 is CASSLAGVYEQYF.

This clone was seen repeatedly, ten times or more. The CDR3 end falls 3 residues outside the read, so it is completed with the germline J gene. The V gene is TRBV6-1, the J gene TRBJ2-7; 10 bases are a match to TRBD2. J gave up 2 bases and V 4 bases, and 8 bases lay outside the gene matches. The CDR3 totals 16 residues. From germline, CDR1 is MNHNS and CDR2 SASEGT. The CDR3 bases that were read are TGTGCCAGCAGTGCTAGCGGGGGACCACTTCCCTACGAG. Amino acids: CASSASGGPLPYE. The entire CDR3 protein reads CASSASGGPLPYEQYF.

The covered CDR3 bases are TGTGCCAGCTCCGAGACTAGCGGGAGCGCAGATACC. Encoded protein: CASSETSGSADT. The CDR3, in full, reads CASSETSGSADTYTF. The V call is TRBV18, the J call TRBJ1-2, with D unresolved. The read gets to within 3 residues of the CDR3 end, and the germline J gene fills in the rest. The CDR3 has 15 amino acids. Germline CDR1 and CDR2: KGHSH and LQKENI.

The sample holds many counts of this clone. The sequenced fragment ends 3 residues before the CDR3 boundary, so the rest is inferred from the germline J gene. The chain couples TRBV19 to TRBJ1-5, with unresolved D. The germline CDR1 and CDR2 sequences are LNHDA and SQIVND (reference sequence). Trimming removed 10 bases from V and 3 bases from J, with 22 bases in between. This CDR3 region has 16 residues. The sequenced CDR3 bases are TGTGCCACAGACCAGGTTTCAAGGTTATACAATCAGCCC. Its translation: CATDQVSRLYNQP. The CDR3 as a whole reads CATDQVSRLYNQPQHF.

This clone was detected many times. The CDR3 extends 3 residues past the end of the read, so its final part is completed from the germline J gene. V and J are TRBV29-1 and TRBJ2-6; D gene unclear. There are 13 residues in the CDR3. Germline CDR1 SQVTM, CDR2 ANQGSEA. Trimming took 5 bases from V and 2 from J, leaving 7 bases between them. The CDR3 here is CSVSPAGANVLTF. Partial CDR3 DNA: TGCAGCGTTTCCCCAGCTGGGGCCAACGTC.

In its sample, this clone was seen many times. The read falls 3 residues short of the CDR3 end, and the missing part is taken from the germline J gene. The sample has other DNA sequences that encode this CDR3 too. The chain joins TRBV6-2 or TRBV6-3 to TRBJ1-3; unclear D gene. Looked up from germline, CDR1 is MNHEY and CDR2 is SVGEGT. Trimming pared 2 bases from V and 0 bases from J, leaving 5 bases between. This CDR3 comprises 14 residues. The part of the CDR3 DNA that was read is TGTGCCAGCAGTTACCCAGGCTCTGGAAACACC. This codes for CASSYPGSGNT. In full, the CDR3 is CASSYPGSGNTIYF.

This clone was recorded at least ten times. Read data end 3 residues before the CDR3 end; the end is taken from the germline J gene. The genes are TRBV7-3 and TRBJ2-1, with 10 nucleotides matching TRBD1. The CDR3 covers 16 residues. J gave up 9 bases and V 5 bases, and 13 bases lay outside the gene matches. Germline CDR1 and CDR2: SGHTA and FQGTGA. The part of the CDR3 DNA that was read is TGTGCCAGCAGCCAAGGGGGGACAGGGGCGACGATTGAG. It codes for CASSQGGTGATIE. The whole CDR3 protein is CASSQGGTGATIEQFF.